These 25 T cell receptor beta chains were sequenced from one sample in a study of shared clonotypes between healthy human individuals. TCRdb keeps only in-frame clones here, not all; method: immunoSEQ multiplex PCR. The data contain a few million clones, around nine tenths of them singletons. Sequencing used naive CD4+ T cells sorted from blood. Noted subset: CD45RA+ positively selected. The receptors derive from a man younger than 35 in good health.

This rearrangement joins TRBV7-8 to TRBJ2-1; 9 bases line up with TRBD2. V shed 4 bases, J shed 6 bases, and the junction held 10 bases outside the gene matches. The CDR3 sequence is 16 residues long. Germline loops: CDR1 SGHVS, CDR2 FQNEAQ. The CDR3 DNA reads as TGTGCCAGCAGCTCCTGGGGAGGGACTAGCTTCAATGAGCAGTTCTTC. Translation gives CASSSWGGTSFNEQFF.

V is TRBV6-1 and J is TRBJ1-6; D remains unclear. The CDR3 has 12 amino acids. Trimming stripped 7 bases from V and 9 bases from J, with 10 bases between. Germline V gene lookup returns CDR1 MNHNS and CDR2 SASEGT. The CDR3 loop is CASTKNGSPLHF. In DNA form, the CDR3 reads TGTGCCAGCACAAAGAACGGTTCACCCCTCCACTTT.

This clone has a handful of counts. This sequence joins TRBV2 and TRBJ1-1; TRBD1 matches 7 bases. The trim removed 3 bases at V and 5 bases at J, leaving 6 bases unmatched. CDR1 is SNHLY and CDR2 is FYNNEI in the germline V gene. The CDR3 spans 14 residues. This CDR3 reads CASSEGQLETEAFF. CDR3 nucleotides: TGTGCCAGCAGTGAGGGACAGTTGGAGACTGAAGCTTTCTTT.

The chain is built from TRBV5-1 and TRBJ1-5; no definite D call. This CDR3 spans 13 amino acids. CDR1 is SGHRS, CDR2 YFSETQ, per germline. V was clipped by 4 bases and J by 3 bases, with 8 bases between them. The CDR3 DNA is TGCGCCAGCAGCGAAATGGTCAATCAGCCCCAGCATTTT. Its translation is CASSEMVNQPQHF.

The count of this clone is one. A much larger clone sits a single nucleotide away, making a read error possible. The rearrangement joins TRBV5-5 to TRBJ1-1, with D perhaps TRBD1 (6 bases). The CDR3 spans 13 residues. Germline V gene lookup returns CDR1 SGHKS and CDR2 YYEKEE (reference sequence). V was trimmed by 0 bases and J by 3 bases, leaving 6 bases between them. CDR3 sequence: CASSLDRDTEAFF. In DNA form, the CDR3 reads TGTGCCAGCAGCTTGGACAGGGACACTGAAGCTTTCTTT.

The chain joins TRBV21-1 to TRBJ2-5. TRBV21-1 represents a pseudogene. The CDR3 totals 16 residues. The CDR3 coding sequence is TGTGCCAGCAGCAAAGTCAGGGGCGGGATATCGGAGACCCAGTACTTC. It yields the protein CASSKVRGGISETQYF.

This chain links TRBV6-1 with TRBJ2-5; TRBD1 aligns across 9 bases. The CDR3 extends over 15 amino acids. Germline lookup yields CDR1 MNHNS and CDR2 SASEGT. V lost 8 bases, J lost 4 bases, and 11 bases stayed unmatched. CDR3 sequence: CASGDYRGQGETQYF. The CDR3 DNA reads as TGTGCCAGCGGAGACTACAGGGGGCAGGGAGAGACCCAGTACTTC.

The chain couples TRBV10-3 to TRBJ2-3, with 8 bases fitting TRBD2. The CDR3 runs 14 residues. Germline V CDR1 and CDR2: ENHRY, SYGVKD. The V segment lost 7 bases and the J segment 2 bases; nucleotides outside the gene matches: 5. CDR3 amino acids: CAITAGLVTDTQYF. CDR3 DNA: TGTGCCATCACCGCGGGACTAGTCACAGATACGCAGTATTTT.

This chain joins TRBV2 and TRBJ2-7, with D unresolved. Per the germline V gene, CDR1 is SNHLY and CDR2 is FYNNEI. Trimming removed 7 bases from V and 3 bases from J, with 7 bases in between. The CDR3 spans 11 residues. CDR3 sequence: CASTKGYEQYF. The DNA of the CDR3 is TGTGCCAGCACCAAGGGCTACGAGCAGTACTTC. Full variable domain (rest looked up from reference TRBV2 and TRBJ2-7): EPEVTQTPSHQVTQMGQEVILRCVPISNHLYFYWYRQILGQKVEFLVSFYNNEISEKSEIFDDQFSVERPDGSNFTLKIRSTKLEDSAMYFCASTKGYEQYFGPGTRLTVT.

The genes are TRBV28 and TRBJ1-4; D possibly corresponds to TRBD1 (5 bases). V dropped 3 bases and J dropped 3 bases, with 11 bases sitting between them. In germline, CDR1 is MDHEN, CDR2 SYDVKM. This CDR3 region has 15 residues. In nucleotides, the CDR3 is TGTGCCAGCAGTTTCCACGGGGCGGCTAATGAAAAACTGTTTTTT. It encodes CASSFHGAANEKLFF.

The chain recombines TRBV5-1 with TRBJ2-3; weak D call: TRBD1 (6 bases). Germline CDR1 is SGHRS and CDR2 is YFSETQ. The length of the CDR3 is 15 residues. Trimming left V 0 bases short and J 2 bases short, with 10 bases between. CDR3 loop: CASSLDGTNTDTQYF. The CDR3 DNA follows: TGCGCCAGCAGCTTGGACGGGACAAACACAGATACGCAGTATTTT.

The gene calls are TRBV5-5 and TRBJ2-7; TRBD2 matches 11 bases. The CDR3 loop spans 15 amino acids. V lost 5 bases to trimming and J lost 2 bases; unmatched junction nucleotides: 6. In germline, CDR1 is SGHKS, CDR2 YYEKEE (reference sequence). CDR3 region: CASSPTSGGPYEQYF. Here the CDR3 DNA reads TGTGCCAGCAGTCCAACTAGCGGGGGTCCCTACGAGCAGTACTTC.

This clone showed up just a few times. The genes are TRBV14 and TRBJ1-2; D remains unclear. Germline-derived CDR1 and CDR2 are SGHDN and FVKESK. V was pared by 2 bases and J by 2 bases, with 12 bases between. The CDR3 contains 15 residues. The CDR3 DNA sequence: TGTGCCAGCAGCCAAAATGGTATTTCCAACTATGGCTACACCTTC. It translates to CASSQNGISNYGYTF.

V usage is TRBV5-6 and J usage is TRBJ2-7, with 7 bases matching TRBD1. The germline CDR1 and CDR2 sequences are SGHDT and YYEEEE. Trimming at V came to 0 bases and at J to 7 bases, leaving 13 bases not matched to a gene. This CDR3 has 16 residues. This CDR3 is CASSLEARGFVEEQYF. The DNA of the CDR3 is TGTGCCAGCAGCTTGGAGGCCAGGGGGTTCGTTGAAGAGCAGTACTTC.

The chain couples TRBV2 to TRBJ1-4, with 8 bases lining up with TRBD1. Looked up from germline, CDR1 is SNHLY and CDR2 is FYNNEI. CDR3 length: 16 amino acids. The trim removed 6 bases at V and 4 bases at J, leaving 10 bases unmatched. DNA for the CDR3: TGTGCCAGCAGGCAGACCTTGGACAGGGTTAATGAAAAACTGTTTTTT. Residues: CASRQTLDRVNEKLFF.

This chain connects TRBV10-3 to TRBJ1-2; a possible D gene is TRBD1 (5 bases). The germline gives CDR1 ENHRY, CDR2 SYGVKD. The CDR3 is 14 amino acids. V lost 0 bases and J 4 bases, leaving 9 bases between the germline ends. The CDR3 nucleotides are TGTGCCATCAGTGAGTCGGGGAGGGGCTATGGCTACACCTTC. This gives the protein CAISESGRGYGYTF.

Only one count was recorded for this clone. The CDR3 is CASSLVMGQGAYEQYF. Here the CDR3 DNA reads TGTGCCAGCAGTCTGGTGATGGGACAGGGGGCCTACGAGCAGTACTTC. The chain carries TRBV7-9 and TRBJ2-7; 11 bases match TRBD1. Germline lookup yields CDR1 SEHNR and CDR2 FQNEAQ (reference sequence). This CDR3 has 16 residues. V trimming: 6 bases; J trimming: 2 bases; junction bases outside the gene matches: 9.

CDR3 in amino acids: CASSYSFTSQTSYNEQFF. Here the CDR3 DNA reads TGTGCCAGCAGCTACTCCTTTACTAGTCAGACCTCCTACAATGAGCAGTTCTTC. The chain couples TRBV13 to TRBJ2-1, with a possible D match to TRBD2 (5 bases). There are 18 residues in the CDR3. Trimming stripped 4 bases from V and 0 bases from J, with 19 bases between. The germline V gene has CDR1 PRHDT and CDR2 FYEKMQ (reference sequence).

The chain carries TRBV9 and TRBJ2-1, with D possibly being TRBD2 (6 bases). The CDR3 is made up of 17 amino acids. Germline V gives CDR1 SGDLS, CDR2 YYNGEE. Trimming left V 0 bases short and J 8 bases short, with 21 bases between. CDR3 region: CASSVVSLARGRHEQFF. DNA for the CDR3: TGTGCCAGCAGCGTAGTGTCACTAGCACGCGGTCGCCATGAGCAGTTCTTC.

The chain links TRBV15 to TRBJ1-2; possibly TRBD1 for D (6 bases). This CDR3 spans 15 amino acids. CDR1 and CDR2 from the germline V gene are LNHNV and YYDKDF (reference sequence). Between the trimmed V and J ends, which lost 4 bases and 0 bases, there was a span of 12 bases. The CDR3 loop is CATSKGGLSNYGYTF. The CDR3, as DNA: TGTGCCACCAGCAAAGGGGGGTTATCTAACTATGGCTACACCTTC.

The J gene is TRBJ2-3, the V gene TRBV6-5; 8 bases align to TRBD2. Germline V gene lookup returns CDR1 MNHEY and CDR2 SVGAGI. The trim removed 5 bases at V and 2 bases at J, leaving 6 bases unmatched. This CDR3 region has 15 residues. The CDR3 reads CASSPQRGNTDTQYF. The CDR3 DNA follows: TGTGCCAGCAGTCCTCAGCGGGGGAACACAGATACGCAGTATTTT.

The chain links TRBV10-1 to TRBJ2-7, with TRBD2 as a possible D gene (5 bases). This CDR3 has 14 residues. Trimming removed 4 bases at V and 6 bases at J, with 16 bases between. Germline V gene lookup returns CDR1 WNHNN and CDR2 SYGVQD (reference sequence). The CDR3 sequence is CASSAWAAGGEQYF. DNA for the CDR3: TGCGCCAGCAGTGCGTGGGCGGCGGGCGGCGAGCAGTACTTC.

The chain employs TRBV7-8 and TRBJ2-4, with 7 bases that match TRBD2. The CDR3 spans 16 residues. The germline V gene has CDR1 SGHVS and CDR2 FQNEAQ. V lost 5 bases and J lost 1; bases outside the gene matches: 8. CDR3 loop: CASSPGGGLAKNIQYF. DNA of the CDR3: TGTGCCAGCAGCCCAGGCGGGGGTTTGGCCAAAAACATTCAGTACTTC.

The CDR3 spells CASSAPTGAKDEQYF. The DNA of the CDR3 is TGTGCCAGCAGTGCCCCGACAGGAGCAAAAGACGAGCAGTACTTC. The rearrangement links TRBV6-6 to TRBJ2-7; D is perhaps TRBD1 (6 bases). Germline CDR1 and CDR2: MNHNY and SVGAGI (reference sequence). Trimming removed 5 bases at V and 5 bases at J, with 19 bases between. The CDR3 extends over 15 amino acids.

The rearrangement uses TRBV6-1 and TRBJ1-5; D perhaps matches TRBD1 (6 bases). V lost 3 bases, J lost 9 bases, and 12 bases lay in between. The CDR3 is 13 amino acids. CDR1 is MNHNS, CDR2 SASEGT, per germline. DNA of the CDR3: TGTGCCAGCAGTGACGCAACAGGGACGCCCCAGCATTTT. Its translation: CASSDATGTPQHF.